This T cell receptor (beta chain) derives from a study of response to subunit inactivated influenza vaccine. Study-wide results and limits: The authors put forward the suggestion that each seasonal influenza vaccination may bring in only a limited number of new T cells.

The sample holds many counts of this clonotype. The antigen is undetermined. Via MiXCR, TCRdb re-called the RT-PCR reads, giving one row per CDR3 protein. The sample gives 650,000 to 800,000 distinct CDR3 sequences, about 15% of which show up once; around 6.5% is in the top ten. V trimming: 5 bases; J trimming: 7 bases; junction bases outside the gene matches: 9. The CDR3 consists of 15 residues. Germline CDR1 SGHTA, CDR2 FQGNSA. The chain couples TRBV7-2 to TRBJ2-2; TRBD1 aligns across 8 bases. The TCR sequence derives from a man in his fifties who received an inactivated influenza vaccine. The starting material was PBMCs from blood, obtained less than 15 days before vaccination. CDR3 residues: CASSPAMTGVGELFF. The CDR3 DNA sequence: TGTGCCAGCAGCCCAGCCATGACAGGGGTCGGGGAGCTGTTTTTT.